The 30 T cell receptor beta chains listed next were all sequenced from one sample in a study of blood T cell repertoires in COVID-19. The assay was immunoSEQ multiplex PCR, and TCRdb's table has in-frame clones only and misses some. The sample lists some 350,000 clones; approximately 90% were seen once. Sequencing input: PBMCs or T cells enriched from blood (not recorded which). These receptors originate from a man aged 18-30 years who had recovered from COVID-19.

In DNA form, the CDR3 reads TGTGCCAGCTCACTCGGAGGGGATTTCTCTGAAGCTTTCTTT. This encodes CASSLGGDFSEAFF. The chain couples TRBV18 to TRBJ1-1; D is possibly TRBD1 (5 bases). The germline V gene has CDR1 KGHSH and CDR2 LQKENI. V was shortened by 4 bases and J by 6 bases, with 15 bases between the two germline ends. This CDR3 contains 14 residues.

This CDR3 reads CASRPTSNSNQPQHF. The CDR3 nucleotides read TGTGCCAGCAGGCCCACCAGTAATAGCAATCAGCCCCAGCATTTT. This chain connects TRBV2 to TRBJ1-5; D uncertain. V was pared by 6 bases and J by 0 bases, with 12 bases between. Germline CDR1 SNHLY, CDR2 FYNNEI. This CDR3 is 15 amino acids long.

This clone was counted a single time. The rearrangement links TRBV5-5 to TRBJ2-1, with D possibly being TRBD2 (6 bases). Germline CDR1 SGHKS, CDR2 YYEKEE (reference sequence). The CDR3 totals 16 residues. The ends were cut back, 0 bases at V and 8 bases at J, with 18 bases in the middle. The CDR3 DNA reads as TGTGCCAGCAGCTTGGGCTCCGGGAGAATTCGCGATGAGCAGTTCTTC. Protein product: CASSLGSGRIRDEQFF.

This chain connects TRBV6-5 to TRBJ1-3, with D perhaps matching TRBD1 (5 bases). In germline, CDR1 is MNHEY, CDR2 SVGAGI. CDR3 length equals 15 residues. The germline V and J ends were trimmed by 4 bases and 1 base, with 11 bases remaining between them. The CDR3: CASSSESGSGNTIYF. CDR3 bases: TGTGCCAGCAGTTCCGAATCAGGGTCTGGAAACACCATATATTTT.

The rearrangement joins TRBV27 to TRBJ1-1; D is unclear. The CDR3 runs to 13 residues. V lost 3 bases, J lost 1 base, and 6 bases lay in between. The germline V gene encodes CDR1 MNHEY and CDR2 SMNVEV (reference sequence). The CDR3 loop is CASSFNRNTEAFF. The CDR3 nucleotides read TGTGCCAGCAGTTTTAACAGGAACACTGAAGCTTTCTTT.

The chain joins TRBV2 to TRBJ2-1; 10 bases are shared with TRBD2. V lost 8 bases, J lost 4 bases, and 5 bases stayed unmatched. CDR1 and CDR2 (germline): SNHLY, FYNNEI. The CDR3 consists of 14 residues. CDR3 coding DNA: TGTGCCAGCTCACTAGCGGGGACGTACAATGAGCAGTTCTTC. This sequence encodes CASSLAGTYNEQFF.

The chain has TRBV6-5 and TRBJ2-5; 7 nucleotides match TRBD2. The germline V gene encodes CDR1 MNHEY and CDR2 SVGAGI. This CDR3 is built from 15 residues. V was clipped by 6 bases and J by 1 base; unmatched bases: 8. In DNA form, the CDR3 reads TGTGCCAGCAGAACCTCCGGACTAGGCCAAGAGACCCAGTACTTC. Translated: CASRTSGLGQETQYF.

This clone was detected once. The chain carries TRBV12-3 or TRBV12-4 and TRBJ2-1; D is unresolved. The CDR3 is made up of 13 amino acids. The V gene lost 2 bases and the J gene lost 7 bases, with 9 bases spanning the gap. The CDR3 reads CASSLSTLNEQFF. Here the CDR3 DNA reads TGTGCCAGCAGTTTATCGACTCTTAATGAGCAGTTCTTC.

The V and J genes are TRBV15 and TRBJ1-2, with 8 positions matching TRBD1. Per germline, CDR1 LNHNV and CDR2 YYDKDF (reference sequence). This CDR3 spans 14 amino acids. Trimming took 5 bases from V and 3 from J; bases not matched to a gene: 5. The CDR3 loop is CATSLNRGDYGYTF. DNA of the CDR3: TGTGCCACCAGCTTGAACAGGGGGGACTATGGCTACACCTTC. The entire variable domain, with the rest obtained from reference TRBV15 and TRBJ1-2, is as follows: DAMVIQNPRYQVTQFGKPVTLSCSQTLNHNVMYWYQQKSSQAPKLLFHYYDKDFNNEADTPDNFQSRRPNTSFCFLDIRSPGLGDTAMYLCATSLNRGDYGYTFGSGTRLTVV.

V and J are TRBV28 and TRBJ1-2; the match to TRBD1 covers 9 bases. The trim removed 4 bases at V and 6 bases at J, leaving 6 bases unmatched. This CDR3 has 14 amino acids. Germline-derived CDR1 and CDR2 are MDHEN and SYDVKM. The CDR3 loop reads CASSSPGTGHGYTF. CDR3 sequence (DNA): TGTGCCAGCAGTTCCCCCGGGACAGGGCATGGCTACACCTTC.

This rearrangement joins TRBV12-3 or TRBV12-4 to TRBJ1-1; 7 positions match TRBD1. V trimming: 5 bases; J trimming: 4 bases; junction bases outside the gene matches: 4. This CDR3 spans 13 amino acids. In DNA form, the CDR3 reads TGTGCCAGCAGTCCAACAGGGGCCACTGAAGCTTTCTTT. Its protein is CASSPTGATEAFF.

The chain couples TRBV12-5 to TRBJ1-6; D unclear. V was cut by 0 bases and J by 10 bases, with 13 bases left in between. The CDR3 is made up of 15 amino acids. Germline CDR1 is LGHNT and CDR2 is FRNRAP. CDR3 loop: CASGLVLQGQSPLHF. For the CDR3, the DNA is TGTGCTAGTGGTTTGGTACTACAAGGTCAATCACCCCTCCACTTT.

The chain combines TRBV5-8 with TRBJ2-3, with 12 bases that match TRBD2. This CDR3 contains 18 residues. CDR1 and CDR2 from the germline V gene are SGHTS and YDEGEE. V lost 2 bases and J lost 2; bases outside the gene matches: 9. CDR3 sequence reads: CASSFTTSGGPATDTQYF. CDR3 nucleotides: TGTGCCAGCAGCTTTACGACTAGCGGGGGCCCTGCCACAGATACGCAGTATTTT. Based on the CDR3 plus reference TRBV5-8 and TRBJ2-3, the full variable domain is EAGVTQSPTHLIKTRGQQATLRCSPISGHTSVYWYQQALGLGLQFLLWYDEGEERNRGNFPPRFSGRQFPNYSSELNVNALELEDSALYLCASSFTTSGGPATDTQYFGPGTRLTVL.

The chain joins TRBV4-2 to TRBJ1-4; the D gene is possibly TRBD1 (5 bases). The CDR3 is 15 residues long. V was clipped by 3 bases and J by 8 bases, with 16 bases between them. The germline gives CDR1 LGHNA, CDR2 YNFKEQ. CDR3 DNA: TGTGCCAGCAGCCAGGAACCAGGGCCTCGGGAAAAACTGTTTTTT. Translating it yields CASSQEPGPREKLFF.

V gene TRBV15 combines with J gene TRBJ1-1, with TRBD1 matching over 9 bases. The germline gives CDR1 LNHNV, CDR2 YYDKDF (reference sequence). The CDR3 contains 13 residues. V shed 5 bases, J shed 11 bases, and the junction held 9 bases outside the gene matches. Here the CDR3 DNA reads TGTGCCACCAGCCCCACAGGGGGCCGTCGGGCTTTCTTT. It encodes CATSPTGGRRAFF.

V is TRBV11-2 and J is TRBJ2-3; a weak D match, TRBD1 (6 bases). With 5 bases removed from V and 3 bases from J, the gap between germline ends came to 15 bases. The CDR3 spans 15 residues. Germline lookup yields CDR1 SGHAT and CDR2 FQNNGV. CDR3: CASSPSGGFTDTQYF. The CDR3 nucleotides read TGTGCCAGCAGCCCAAGTGGGGGCTTTACAGATACGCAGTATTTT.

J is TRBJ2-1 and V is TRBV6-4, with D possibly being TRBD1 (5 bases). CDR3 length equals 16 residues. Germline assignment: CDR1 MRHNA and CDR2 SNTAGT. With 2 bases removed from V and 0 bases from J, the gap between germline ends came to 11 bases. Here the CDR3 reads CASSDPTASSYNEQFF. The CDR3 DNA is TGTGCCAGCAGTGACCCGACAGCGTCCTCCTACAATGAGCAGTTCTTC.

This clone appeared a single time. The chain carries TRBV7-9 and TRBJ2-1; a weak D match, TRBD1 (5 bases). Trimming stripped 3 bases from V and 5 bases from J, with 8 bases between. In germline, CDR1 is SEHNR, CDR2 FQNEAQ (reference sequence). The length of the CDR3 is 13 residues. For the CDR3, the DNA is TGTGCCAGCAGCTTCTCCAGGGACAATGAGCAGTTCTTC. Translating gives CASSFSRDNEQFF.

The DNA of the CDR3 is TGCGCCAGCAGCCAAGACGGACAGGGAGCAACTAATGAAAAACTGTTTTTT. Residues: CASSQDGQGATNEKLFF. This chain links TRBV4-1 with TRBJ1-4; the match to TRBD1 covers 8 bases. CDR1 is MGHRA and CDR2 is YSYEKL in the germline V gene. Losses at the gene ends were 0 bases for V and 0 bases for J; bases not matched to a gene: 3. This CDR3 is built from 17 residues.

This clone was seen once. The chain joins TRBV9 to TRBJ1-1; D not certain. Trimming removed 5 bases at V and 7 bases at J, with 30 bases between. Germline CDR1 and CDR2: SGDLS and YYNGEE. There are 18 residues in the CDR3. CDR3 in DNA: TGTGCCAGCAGTCGGAGCGGTGGGAACTACGCCCCTAGAAGTGAAGCTTTCTTT. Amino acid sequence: CASSRSGGNYAPRSEAFF.

The CDR3 DNA follows: TGCGCCAGCAGCCAAGATCCGTCCGATTCACCCCTCCACTTT. Translation: CASSQDPSDSPLHF. J is TRBJ1-6 and V is TRBV4-1; unclear D gene. CDR1 is MGHRA and CDR2 is YSYEKL in the germline V gene. The CDR3 has 14 residues. V was clipped by 0 bases and J by 8 bases, with 8 bases between them.

CDR3 amino acids: CASSPRGQGTDTQYF. The CDR3 DNA sequence: TGTGCCAGCTCACCACGGGGACAGGGCACAGATACGCAGTATTTT. This chain joins TRBV18 and TRBJ2-3; 8 nucleotides line up with TRBD1. V shed 1 base, J shed 1 base, and the junction held 1 base outside the gene matches. There are 15 residues in the CDR3. Germline values: CDR1 KGHSH, CDR2 LQKENI.

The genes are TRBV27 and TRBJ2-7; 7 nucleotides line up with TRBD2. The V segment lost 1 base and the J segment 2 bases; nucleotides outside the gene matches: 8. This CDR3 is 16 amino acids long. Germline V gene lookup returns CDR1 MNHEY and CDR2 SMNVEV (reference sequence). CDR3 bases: TGTGCCAGCAGTTTATTTCCGGAGGGAGGGACCTACGAGCAGTACTTC. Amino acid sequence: CASSLFPEGGTYEQYF.

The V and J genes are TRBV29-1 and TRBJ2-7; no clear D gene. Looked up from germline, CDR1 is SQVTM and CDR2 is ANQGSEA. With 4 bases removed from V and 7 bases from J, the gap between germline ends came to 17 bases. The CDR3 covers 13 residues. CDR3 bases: TGCAGCGTTGGAAGTGGCCCCTCTCGAGAGCAGTACTTC. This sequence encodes CSVGSGPSREQYF.

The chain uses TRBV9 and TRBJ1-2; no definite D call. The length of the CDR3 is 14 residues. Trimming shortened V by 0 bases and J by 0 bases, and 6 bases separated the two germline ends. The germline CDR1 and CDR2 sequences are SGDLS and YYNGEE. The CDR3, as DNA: TGTGCCAGCAGCGTAGATGCGGCTAACTATGGCTACACCTTC. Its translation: CASSVDAANYGYTF.

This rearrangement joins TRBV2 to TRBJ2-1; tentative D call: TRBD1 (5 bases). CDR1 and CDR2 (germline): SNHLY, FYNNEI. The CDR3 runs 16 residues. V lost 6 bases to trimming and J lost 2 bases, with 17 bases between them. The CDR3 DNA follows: TGTGCCAGCAGGGTCTTTGGGGCGGATGCCTACAATGAGCAGTTCTTC. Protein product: CASRVFGADAYNEQFF.

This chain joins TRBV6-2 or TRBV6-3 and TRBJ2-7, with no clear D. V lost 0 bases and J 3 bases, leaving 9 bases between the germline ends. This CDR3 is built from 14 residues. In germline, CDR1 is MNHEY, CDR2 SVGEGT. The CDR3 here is CASSYSGSLYEQYF. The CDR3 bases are TGTGCCAGCAGTTACTCGGGCAGCCTCTACGAGCAGTACTTC.

In DNA form, the CDR3 reads TGTGCCAGCAGCCAAGGGGACAGGGGACCCTACGAGCAGTACTTC. Encoded protein: CASSQGDRGPYEQYF. This chain joins TRBV4-2 and TRBJ2-7; 10 bases are shared with TRBD1. CDR1 and CDR2 from the germline V gene are LGHNA and YNFKEQ. The J segment lost 2 bases and the V segment lost 1 base, leaving 2 bases of the junction unmatched. CDR3 length equals 15 residues.

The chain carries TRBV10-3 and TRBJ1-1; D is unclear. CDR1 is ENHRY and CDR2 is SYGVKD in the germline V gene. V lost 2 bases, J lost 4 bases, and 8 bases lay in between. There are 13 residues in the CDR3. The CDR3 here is CAISETQATEAFF. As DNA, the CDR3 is TGTGCCATCAGTGAGACCCAGGCCACTGAAGCTTTCTTT.

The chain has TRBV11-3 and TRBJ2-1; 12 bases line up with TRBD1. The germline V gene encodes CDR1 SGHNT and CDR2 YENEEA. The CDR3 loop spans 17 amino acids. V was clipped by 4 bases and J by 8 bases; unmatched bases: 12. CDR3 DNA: TGTGCCAGCAGCTCCACCACCGGGACAGGGGGCATATATGAGCAGTTCTTC. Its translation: CASSSTTGTGGIYEQFF.